The 10 T cell receptor beta chains presented below share a single source sample, sequenced in a study of human T cells and chemical hapten exposure. One entry per CDR3 protein, called by TCRdb with MiXCR from the RACE reads. In the table there are 370,000 or so distinct CDR3 sequences, nearly 5% of which are singletons. Time point of the sample: patch test 1, 2 weeks after DPC sensitization. Regarding treatment: therapeutic diphenylcyclopropenone sensitization with weekly scalp DPC. Sequences were derived from whole blood, sampled in connection with sensitization to the hapten diphenylcyclopropenone (DPC). These receptors were collected from a woman in her forties or fifties with alopecia areata. Some clones in this sample may be carry-over from other donors' samples.

This chain uses TRBV6-1 with TRBJ1-5, with 8 bases identical to TRBD1. The trim removed 2 bases at V and 5 bases at J, leaving 11 bases unmatched. The CDR3 is 17 residues long. Germline V gives CDR1 MNHNS, CDR2 SASEGT. CDR3 DNA: TGTGCCAGCAGTGAAAGGCGGCAGGGGGCATGGGATCAGCCCCAGCATTTT. Protein product: CASSERRQGAWDQPQHF.

This clonotype was found many times. The J gene is TRBJ1-3, the V gene TRBV5-1; TRBD1 matches 7 bases. Trimming removed 2 bases from V and 4 bases from J; junction bases left unmatched: 9. Germline V gives CDR1 SGHRS, CDR2 YFSETQ. The CDR3 runs to 16 residues. The chain's CDR3 is CASSFVTGEAGNTIYF. CDR3 nucleotide sequence: TGCGCCAGCAGCTTCGTAACAGGGGAGGCAGGAAACACCATATATTTT.

Many counts were recorded for this clonotype. The chain recombines TRBV6-1 with TRBJ2-1, with a tentative D call TRBD1 (5 bases). Trimming pared 10 bases from V and 4 bases from J, leaving 17 bases between. Germline V gene lookup returns CDR1 MNHNS and CDR2 SASEGT. The CDR3 runs 14 residues. For the CDR3, the DNA is TGTGCCACCATCAGGGTTGGGGCGTACAATGAGCAGTTCTTC. It yields the protein CATIRVGAYNEQFF.

There are many counts of this clonotype. The chain has TRBV10-2 and TRBJ1-1, with a possible D match to TRBD1 (5 bases). The CDR3 is 16 residues long. V lost 6 bases, J lost 3 bases, and 20 bases lay in between. Germline assignment: CDR1 WSHSY and CDR2 SAAADI. Written as DNA, the CDR3 is TGCGCCAGCAGCGCACATCAAGGGGTGGTTGACACTGAAGCTTTCTTT. It specifies CASSAHQGVVDTEAFF.

This clonotype was seen more than once but under ten times. The chain carries TRBV12-3 or TRBV12-4 and TRBJ2-1; weak D call: TRBD1 (6 bases). The CDR3 contains 15 residues. Trimming left V 3 bases short and J 5 bases short, with 14 bases between. CDR3 in amino acids: CASSFGTQGNNEQFF. In nucleotides, the CDR3 is TGTGCCAGCAGTTTTGGAACCCAGGGGAACAATGAGCAGTTCTTC.

The chain carries TRBV6-2 or TRBV6-3 and TRBJ2-5; 8 bases agree with TRBD1. V dropped 6 bases and J dropped 3; count of bases not matched to a gene: 3. CDR3 length: 13 residues. The V gene's germline CDR1 is MNHEY and CDR2 SVGEGT. In nucleotides, the CDR3 is TGTGCCAGCAGGTCGACAGGGGAAGAGACCCAGTACTTC. Its protein is CASRSTGEETQYF.

This clonotype has at least ten counts. The chain links TRBV7-8 to TRBJ2-2, with D hard to call. V dropped 4 bases and J dropped 0 bases, with 12 bases sitting between them. Germline CDR1 reads SGHVS; CDR2 reads FQNEAQ. The CDR3 is made up of 16 amino acids. CDR3 coding DNA: TGTGCCAGCAGCTCTATAGTGACAACGAACACCGGGGAGCTGTTTTTT. Residues: CASSSIVTTNTGELFF.

Notes on this clonotype: A much larger clone differs from this one at a single base, so this may be a read error. The V and J genes are TRBV6-1 and TRBJ1-2; a possible D gene is TRBD1 (6 bases). The CDR3 contains 15 residues. V lost 0 bases to trimming and J lost 7 bases, with 15 bases between them. The V gene's germline CDR1 is MNHNS and CDR2 SASEGT. The chain's CDR3 is CASSEADSGACGYTF. The CDR3 DNA follows: TGTGCCAGCAGTGAAGCAGACTCAGGGGCCTGTGGCTACACCTTC.

Many counts were recorded for this clonotype. This rearrangement joins TRBV3-1 to TRBJ2-2; 13 bases match TRBD2. The CDR3 has 16 amino acids. Germline V gives CDR1 LGHDT, CDR2 YNNKEL (reference sequence). Trimming took 4 bases from V and 5 from J; bases not matched to a gene: 4. The CDR3 DNA is TGTGCCAGCAGCCGGACTAGCGGGAGAGGAACCGGGGAGCTGTTTTTT. Its translation is CASSRTSGRGTGELFF.

A remark on this clonotype: Possible read error: a much larger clone is one base away. The chain recombines TRBV7-2 with TRBJ1-6; TRBD1 agrees at 11 bases. This CDR3 has 15 amino acids. Germline-derived CDR1 and CDR2 are SGHTA and FQGNSA. In nucleotides, the CDR3 is TGTGTCAGCAGCTTATCCGGGACAGGGGGGCGGACCCTCCACTTT. Residues: CVSSLSGTGGRTLHF. The variable domain in full, completed from reference TRBV7-2 and TRBJ1-6, reads GAGVSQSPSNKVTEKGKDVELRCDPISGHTALYWYRQSLGQGLEFLIYFQGNSAPDKSGLPSDRFSAERTGGSVSTLTIQRTQQEDSAVYLCVSSLSGTGGRTLHFGNGTRLTVT.